The sequence of this TCR beta chain was determined in a study of T-cell memory formation after mild COVID-19. Overall study: TCR clusters were mostly donor specific. Study-wide results and caveats: The study detected some responding clones in pre-infection memory, suggesting cross-reactive memory joined. CD4+ contracting clones lay mainly in CM and EM, CD8+ ones in EMRA. Later expanders leaned toward CD4+, whereas clones contracting from day 15 to 85 were balanced CD4/CD8.

Unmatched junction bases numbered 10, after V lost 3 bases and J lost 1 base. The CDR3 runs 16 residues. The germline V gene encodes CDR1 SQVTM and CDR2 ANQGSEA. One entry per CDR3 protein results from TCRdb running MiXCR on the 5' RACE reads. The data show 95,000 to 120,000 distinct CDR3 sequences, around a fifth seen once. With regard to this clonotype: Its antigen is as yet unknown.

This TCR derives from a man aged 18 to 35 who had mild COVID-19 (a few samples of this study predate the infection). Cell type and time point are not known. The J gene is TRBJ2-7, the V gene TRBV29-1; 9 bases match TRBD2. Sequencing was carried out using PBMCs or a T cell subset sorted from them (not recorded which). The CDR3 sequence is CSVEGVAGVTSYEQYF. The CDR3 region has the DNA TGCAGCGTTGAGGGGGTAGCGGGGGTAACTTCCTACGAGCAGTACTTC.